This T cell receptor (beta chain) stems from a study of blood T cell repertoires in COVID-19. Profiling relied on immunoSEQ multiplex PCR, and the TCRdb table lists in-frame clones only, not all of them. The sample includes 150,000 to 180,000 clones, about 81% of them seen just once. Participants' reported clinical history set cohort assignment. The study counted Cohort 3 donors as recovered given two negative PCRs, clearance, or symptom resolution. Unmatched junction bases numbered 4, after V lost 7 bases and J lost 2 bases. CDR1 is SQVTM, CDR2 ANQGSEA, per germline. This CDR3 has 12 amino acids. To note about this clone: The same CDR3 can be traced to other DNA sequences in this sample.

The sample consisted of PBMCs or T cells enriched from blood (not recorded which). The origin of this receptor is a man aged 45-65 years who had recovered from COVID-19. The rearrangement uses TRBV29-1 and TRBJ1-1; 7 nucleotides align to TRBD1. CDR3 bases: TGCAGCGCCAGACAGGGAAACACTGAAGCTTTCTTT. Translating gives CSARQGNTEAFF.